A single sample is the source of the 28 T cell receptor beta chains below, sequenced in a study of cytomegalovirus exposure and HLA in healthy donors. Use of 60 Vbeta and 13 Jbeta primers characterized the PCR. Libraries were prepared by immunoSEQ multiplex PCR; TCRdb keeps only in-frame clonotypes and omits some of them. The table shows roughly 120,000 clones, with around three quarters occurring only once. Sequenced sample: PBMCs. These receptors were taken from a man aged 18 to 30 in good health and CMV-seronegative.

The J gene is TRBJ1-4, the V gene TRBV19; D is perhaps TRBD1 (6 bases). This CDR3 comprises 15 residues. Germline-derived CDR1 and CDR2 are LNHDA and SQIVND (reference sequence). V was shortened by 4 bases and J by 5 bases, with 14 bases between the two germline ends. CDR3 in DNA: TGTGCCAGTAGTAGCCCCAGGGGAAGCAATGAAAAACTGTTTTTT. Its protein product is CASSSPRGSNEKLFF.

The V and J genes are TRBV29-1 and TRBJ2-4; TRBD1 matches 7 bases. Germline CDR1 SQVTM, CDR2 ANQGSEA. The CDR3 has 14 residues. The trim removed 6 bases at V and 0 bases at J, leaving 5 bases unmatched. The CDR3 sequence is CSVGTELAKNIQYF. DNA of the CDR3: TGCAGCGTCGGGACAGAACTAGCCAAAAACATTCAGTACTTC.

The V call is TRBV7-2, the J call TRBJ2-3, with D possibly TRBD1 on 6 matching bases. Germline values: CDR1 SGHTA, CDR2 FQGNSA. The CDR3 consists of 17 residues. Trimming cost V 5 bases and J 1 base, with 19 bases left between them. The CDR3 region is CASSIITGTGGTDTQYF. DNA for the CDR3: TGTGCCAGCAGCATAATCACAGGGACCGGGGGCACAGATACGCAGTATTTT.

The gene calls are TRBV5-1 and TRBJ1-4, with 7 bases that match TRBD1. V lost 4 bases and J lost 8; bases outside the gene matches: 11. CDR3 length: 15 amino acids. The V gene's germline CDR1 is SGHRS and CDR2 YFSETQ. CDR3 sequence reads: CASSRTRDSWEKLFF. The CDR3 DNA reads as TGCGCCAGCAGCCGAACTCGGGACAGTTGGGAAAAACTGTTTTTT.

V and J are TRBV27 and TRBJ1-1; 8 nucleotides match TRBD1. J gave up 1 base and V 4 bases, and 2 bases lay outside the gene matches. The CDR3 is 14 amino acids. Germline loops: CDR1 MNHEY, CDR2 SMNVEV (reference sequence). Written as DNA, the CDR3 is TGTGCCAGCAGTTATGGACAGGGGAACACTGAAGCTTTCTTT. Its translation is CASSYGQGNTEAFF.

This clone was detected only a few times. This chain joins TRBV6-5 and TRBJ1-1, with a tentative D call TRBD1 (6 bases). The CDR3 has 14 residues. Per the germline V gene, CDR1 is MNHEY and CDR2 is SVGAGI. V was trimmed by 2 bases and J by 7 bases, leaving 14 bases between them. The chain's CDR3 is CASSYGGQENEAFF. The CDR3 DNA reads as TGTGCCAGCAGTTACGGGGGCCAGGAGAATGAAGCTTTCTTT.

The CDR3 DNA sequence: TGTGCCAGCATGAGTAGCTGGAGCTCCTACGAGCAGTACGTC. Protein sequence: CASMSSWSSYEQYV. V and J are TRBV6-1 and TRBJ2-7, with D unresolved. Trimming removed 7 bases at V and 0 bases at J, with 13 bases between. This CDR3 has 14 amino acids. Germline-derived CDR1 and CDR2 are MNHNS and SASEGT.

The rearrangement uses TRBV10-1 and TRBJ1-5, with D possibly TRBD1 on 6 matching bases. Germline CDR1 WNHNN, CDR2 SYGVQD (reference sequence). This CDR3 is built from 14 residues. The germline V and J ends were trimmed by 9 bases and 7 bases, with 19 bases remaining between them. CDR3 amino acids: CASCKSGVVQPQHF. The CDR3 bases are TGCGCCAGTTGCAAGTCAGGGGTGGTGCAGCCCCAGCATTTT.

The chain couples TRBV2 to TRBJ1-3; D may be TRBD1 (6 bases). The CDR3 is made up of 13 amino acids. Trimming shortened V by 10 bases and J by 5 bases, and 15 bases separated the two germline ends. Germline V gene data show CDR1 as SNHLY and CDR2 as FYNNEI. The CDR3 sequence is CATNPGGRNTIYF. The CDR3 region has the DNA TGTGCCACCAACCCCGGGGGGCGAAACACCATATATTTT.

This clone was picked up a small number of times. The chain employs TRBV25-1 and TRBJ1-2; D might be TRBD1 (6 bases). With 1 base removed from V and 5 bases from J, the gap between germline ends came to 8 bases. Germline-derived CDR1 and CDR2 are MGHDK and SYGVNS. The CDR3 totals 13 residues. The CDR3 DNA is TGTGCCAGCAGTGAATCAGGGGTTTATGGCTACACCTTC. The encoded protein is CASSESGVYGYTF.

CDR3 amino acids: CASSGTLETQYF. In DNA, the CDR3 is TGTGCCAGCAGCGGGACATTGGAGACCCAGTACTTC. The chain carries TRBV7-6 and TRBJ2-7, with TRBD1 as a possible D gene (6 bases). The DNA end favors TRBJ2-5, so the J call may be wrong. The germline CDR1 and CDR2 sequences are SGHVS and FNYEAQ. The CDR3 covers 12 residues.

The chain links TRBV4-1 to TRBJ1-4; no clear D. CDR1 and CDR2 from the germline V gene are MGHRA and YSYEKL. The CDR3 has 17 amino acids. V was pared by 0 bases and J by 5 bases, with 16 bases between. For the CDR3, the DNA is TGCGCCAGCAGCCAAGAGCCCGCCAGAGGGCTGAATGAAAAACTGTTTTTT. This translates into CASSQEPARGLNEKLFF.

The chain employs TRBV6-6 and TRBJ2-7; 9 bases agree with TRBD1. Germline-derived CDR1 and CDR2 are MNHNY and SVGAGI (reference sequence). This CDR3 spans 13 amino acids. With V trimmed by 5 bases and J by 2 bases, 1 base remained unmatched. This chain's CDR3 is CASSHRGPYEQYF. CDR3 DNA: TGTGCCAGCAGTCACAGGGGGCCCTACGAGCAGTACTTC.

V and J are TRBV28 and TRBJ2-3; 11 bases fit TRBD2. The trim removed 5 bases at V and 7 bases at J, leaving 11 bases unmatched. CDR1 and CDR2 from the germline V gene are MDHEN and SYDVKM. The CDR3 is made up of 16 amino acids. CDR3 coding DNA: TGTGCCAGCAGTCCTTCATTACTAGCGGGAGTGAATACGCAGTATTTT. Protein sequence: CASSPSLLAGVNTQYF.

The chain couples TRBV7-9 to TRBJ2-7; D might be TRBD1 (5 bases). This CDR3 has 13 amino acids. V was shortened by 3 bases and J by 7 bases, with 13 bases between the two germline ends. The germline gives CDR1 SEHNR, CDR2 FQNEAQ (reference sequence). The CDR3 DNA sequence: TGTGCCAGCAGCTTCCCAGGGTTTGGGGAGCAGTACTTC. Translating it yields CASSFPGFGEQYF.

Written as DNA, the CDR3 is TGTGCCAGCAGTCGCACTAGGGCCAATGAGCAGTTCTTC. Amino acid sequence: CASSRTRANEQFF. V usage is TRBV28 and J usage is TRBJ2-1, with D perhaps TRBD2 (5 bases). Trimming pared 5 bases from V and 6 bases from J, leaving 11 bases between. This CDR3 has 13 residues. Germline lookup yields CDR1 MDHEN and CDR2 SYDVKM.

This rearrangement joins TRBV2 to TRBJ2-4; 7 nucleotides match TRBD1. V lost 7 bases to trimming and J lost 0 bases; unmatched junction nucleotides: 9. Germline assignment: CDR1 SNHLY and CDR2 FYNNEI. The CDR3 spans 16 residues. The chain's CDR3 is CASNAPGQLAKNIQYF. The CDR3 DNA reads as TGTGCCAGCAACGCCCCGGGACAGCTAGCCAAAAACATTCAGTACTTC.

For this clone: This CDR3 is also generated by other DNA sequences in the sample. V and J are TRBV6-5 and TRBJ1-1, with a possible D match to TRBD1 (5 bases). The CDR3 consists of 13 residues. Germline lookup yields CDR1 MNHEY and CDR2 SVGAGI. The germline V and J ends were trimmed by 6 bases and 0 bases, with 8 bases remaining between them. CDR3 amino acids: CASRETVNTEAFF. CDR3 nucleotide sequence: TGTGCCAGCAGGGAGACAGTGAACACTGAAGCTTTCTTT.

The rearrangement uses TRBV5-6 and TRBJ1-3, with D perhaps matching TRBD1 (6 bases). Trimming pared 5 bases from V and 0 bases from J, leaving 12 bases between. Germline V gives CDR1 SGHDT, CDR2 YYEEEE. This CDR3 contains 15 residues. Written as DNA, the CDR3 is TGTGCCAGCAGACAGGGATCAACCTCTGGAAACACCATATATTTT. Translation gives CASRQGSTSGNTIYF.

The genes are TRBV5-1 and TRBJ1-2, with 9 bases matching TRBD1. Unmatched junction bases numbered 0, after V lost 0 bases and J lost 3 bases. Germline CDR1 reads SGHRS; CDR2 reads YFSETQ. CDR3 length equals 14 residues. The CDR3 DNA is TGCGCCAGCAGCTTGGACAGGGGGCACTATGGCTACACCTTC. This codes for CASSLDRGHYGYTF.

CDR3 bases: TGTGCCAGCAGGGAGGGGACTAGCGGGAGTGGTTGGGAGCAGTACTTC. Its protein product is CASREGTSGSGWEQYF. The chain joins TRBV2 to TRBJ2-7, with TRBD2 matching 14 bases. The germline gives CDR1 SNHLY, CDR2 FYNNEI. This CDR3 contains 16 residues. Trimming cost V 6 bases and J 7 bases; bases outside gene matches: 11.

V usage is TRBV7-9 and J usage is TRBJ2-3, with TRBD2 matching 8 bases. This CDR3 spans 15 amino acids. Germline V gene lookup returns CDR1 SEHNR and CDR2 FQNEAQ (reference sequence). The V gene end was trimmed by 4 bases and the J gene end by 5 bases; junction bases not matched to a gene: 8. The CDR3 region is CASSSRTSSLDTQYF. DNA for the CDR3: TGTGCCAGCAGCTCAAGGACTAGCTCTTTAGATACGCAGTATTTT.

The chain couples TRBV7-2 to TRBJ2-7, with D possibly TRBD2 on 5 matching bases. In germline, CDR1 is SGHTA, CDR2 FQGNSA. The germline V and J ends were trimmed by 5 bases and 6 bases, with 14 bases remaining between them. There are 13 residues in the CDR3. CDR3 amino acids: CASSPNLGGEQYF. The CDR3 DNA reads TGTGCCAGCAGCCCAAACCTAGGAGGCGAGCAGTACTTC.

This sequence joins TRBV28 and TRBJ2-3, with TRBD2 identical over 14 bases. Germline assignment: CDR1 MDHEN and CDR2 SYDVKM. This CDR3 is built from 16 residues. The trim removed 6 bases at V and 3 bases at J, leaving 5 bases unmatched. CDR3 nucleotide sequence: TGTGCCAGCAGACCCGGGACTAGCGGGAGAACAGATACGCAGTATTTT. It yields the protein CASRPGTSGRTDTQYF.

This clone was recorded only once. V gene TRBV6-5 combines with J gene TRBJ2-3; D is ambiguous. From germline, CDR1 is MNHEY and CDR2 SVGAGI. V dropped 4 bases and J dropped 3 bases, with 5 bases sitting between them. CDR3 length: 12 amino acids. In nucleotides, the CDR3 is TGTGCCAGCAGTTCGAGTACAGATACGCAGTATTTT. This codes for CASSSSTDTQYF.

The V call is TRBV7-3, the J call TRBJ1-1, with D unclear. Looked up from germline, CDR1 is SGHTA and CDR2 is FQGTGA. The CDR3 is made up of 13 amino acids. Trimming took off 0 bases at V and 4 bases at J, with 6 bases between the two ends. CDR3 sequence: CASSLTALTEAFF. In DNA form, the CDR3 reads TGTGCCAGCAGCTTAACAGCCCTCACTGAAGCTTTCTTT.

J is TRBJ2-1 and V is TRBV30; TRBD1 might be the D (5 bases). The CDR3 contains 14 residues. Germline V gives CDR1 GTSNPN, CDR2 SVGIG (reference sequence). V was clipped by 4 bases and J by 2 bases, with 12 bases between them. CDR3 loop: CAWTVGRAYNEQFF. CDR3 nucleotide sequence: TGTGCCTGGACTGTTGGCAGGGCCTACAATGAGCAGTTCTTC.

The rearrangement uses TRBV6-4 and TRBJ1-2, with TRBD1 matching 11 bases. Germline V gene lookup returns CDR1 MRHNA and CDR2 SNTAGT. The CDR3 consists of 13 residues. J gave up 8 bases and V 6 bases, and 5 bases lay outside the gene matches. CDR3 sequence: CASRSGTGGGYTF. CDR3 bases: TGTGCCAGCAGATCCGGGACAGGGGGAGGCTACACCTTC.